This TCR beta chain is drawn from a study of blood T cell repertoires in COVID-19. V lost 6 bases, J lost 1 base, and 7 bases lay in between. Germline V gives CDR1 LNHDA, CDR2 SQIVND (reference sequence). CDR3 size: 14 residues. Profiled with immunoSEQ multiplex PCR; TCRdb holds only in-frame clones, not every one. The repertoire holds more than 300,000 clones, more than 70% seen once, with under 6.5% in the top ten. Material: peripheral blood. The rearrangement uses TRBV19 and TRBJ2-6; tentatively, D is TRBD1 (5 bases). The source of this sequence is a man between 18 and 29 years old who had recovered from COVID-19. Here the CDR3 DNA reads TGTGCCAGTAGAGCAGGGTCTGGGGCCAACGTCCTGACTTTC. Its translation is CASRAGSGANVLTF.